Following are 18 T cell receptor beta chains from one sample sequenced in a study of ipilimumab plus nivolumab after autologous stem cell transplantation. The data were produced by immunoSEQ multiplex PCR, yet TCRdb's version contains in-frame clones alone and is incomplete. Of 20,000 to 25,000 clones in the sample, 86% are singletons; the top ten hold around 5%. The source was PBMCs, collected in a trial of ipilimumab plus nivolumab as post-transplant consolidation. These TCRs come from a male donor with diffuse large B-cell lymphoma.

The V and J genes are TRBV18 and TRBJ2-2; D may be TRBD2 (5 bases). CDR1 is KGHSH and CDR2 is LQKENI in the germline V gene. With 3 bases removed from V and 0 bases from J, the gap between germline ends came to 14 bases. The CDR3 has 17 amino acids. CDR3: CASSPFVASSNTGELFF. CDR3 coding DNA: TGTGCCAGCTCACCCTTTGTAGCTAGCTCGAACACCGGGGAGCTGTTTTTT.

The rearrangement joins TRBV5-6 to TRBJ2-1, with TRBD1 matching over 7 bases. CDR3 length: 16 amino acids. J was trimmed by 4 bases and V by 0 bases; bases with no gene match: 7. In germline, CDR1 is SGHDT, CDR2 YYEEEE. The CDR3 nucleotides are TGTGCCAGCAGCTTGGCCAAGGGGGCGCGGTACAATGAGCAGTTCTTC. This translates into CASSLAKGARYNEQFF.

This clone was observed a few times. The rearrangement links TRBV5-1 to TRBJ1-3; D gene uncertain. Trimming took off 0 bases at V and 0 bases at J, with 16 bases between the two ends. This CDR3 contains 18 residues. The V gene's germline CDR1 is SGHRS and CDR2 YFSETQ. The CDR3 nucleotides are TGCGCCAGCAGCTTGGAGCCTCCCCGGATGACCTCTGGAAACACCATATATTTT. This translates into CASSLEPPRMTSGNTIYF.

This clone has just a few counts. The sample holds other DNA sequences that translate to the same CDR3. The V call is TRBV7-9, the J call TRBJ1-1; D might be TRBD1 (5 bases). CDR1 and CDR2 (germline): SEHNR, FQNEAQ (reference sequence). The CDR3 is made up of 14 amino acids. Trimming removed 4 bases at V and 3 bases at J, with 12 bases between. CDR3 in amino acids: CASSSGGGYTEAFF. Here the CDR3 DNA reads TGTGCCAGCAGCTCTGGGGGTGGGTACACTGAAGCTTTCTTT. The whole variable domain, remainder taken from reference TRBV7-9 and TRBJ1-1, is DTGVSQNPRHKITKRGQNVTFRCDPISEHNRLYWYRQTLGQGPEFLTYFQNEAQLEKSRLLSDRFSAERPKGSFSTLEIQRTEQGDSAMYLCASSSGGGYTEAFFGQGTRLTVV.

The gene calls are TRBV7-9 and TRBJ2-7; perhaps TRBD1 as D (5 bases). CDR3 size: 11 residues. CDR1 and CDR2 (germline): SEHNR, FQNEAQ (reference sequence). V was shortened by 7 bases and J by 6 bases, with 10 bases between the two germline ends. CDR3 bases: TGTGCCAGCACCCAGGGTGGCGAGCAGTACTTC. Its protein product is CASTQGGEQYF.

This sequence joins TRBV7-2 and TRBJ2-5; unclear D gene. CDR1 and CDR2 (germline): SGHTA, FQGNSA. The CDR3 covers 12 residues. The V end was cut by 3 bases, the J end by 2 bases, with 4 bases between. In DNA form, the CDR3 reads TGTGCCAGCAGCTTTCGGCAAGAGACCCAGTACTTC. It translates to CASSFRQETQYF.

V usage is TRBV2 and J usage is TRBJ2-1; 8 bases match TRBD2. Germline CDR1 and CDR2: SNHLY and FYNNEI. The ends lost 7 bases at V and 2 bases at J; junction bases unmatched: 10. CDR3 length equals 16 residues. This CDR3 reads CASKESLAGPYNEQFF. Here the CDR3 DNA reads TGTGCCAGCAAGGAGTCTCTAGCGGGCCCCTACAATGAGCAGTTCTTC.

V gene TRBV7-9 combines with J gene TRBJ2-6; TRBD1 aligns across 8 bases. Trimming cost V 5 bases and J 0 bases; bases outside gene matches: 6. The CDR3 runs 17 residues. Per germline, CDR1 SEHNR and CDR2 FQNEAQ (reference sequence). Written as DNA, the CDR3 is TGTGCCAGCAGCGGTAGGGACAGGCTCTCTGGGGCCAACGTCCTGACTTTC. Its protein is CASSGRDRLSGANVLTF.

The V call is TRBV6-6, the J call TRBJ2-7, with D tentatively TRBD2 (6 bases). Trimming pared 7 bases from V and 6 bases from J, leaving 19 bases between. From germline, CDR1 is MNHNY and CDR2 SVGAGI (reference sequence). The CDR3 consists of 14 residues. The CDR3 bases are TGTGCCAGCACCCACACCTCCGGGAGTCGCGAGCAGTACTTC. Protein product: CASTHTSGSREQYF.

This clone was observed once. The J gene is TRBJ1-2, the V gene TRBV29-1; the match to TRBD1 covers 10 bases. The CDR3 extends over 14 amino acids. With V trimmed by 2 bases and J by 8 bases, 8 bases remained unmatched. The germline CDR1 and CDR2 sequences are SQVTM and ANQGSEA. The CDR3 sequence: CSVENRQGARGYTF. The CDR3 coding sequence is TGCAGCGTTGAAAATCGACAGGGGGCGCGGGGCTACACCTTC.

The rearrangement uses TRBV7-2 and TRBJ1-2, with D unresolved. The germline gives CDR1 SGHTA, CDR2 FQGNSA. The CDR3 length is 15 residues. The V end lost 5 bases, the J end lost 4 bases, and 17 bases lay between the germline ends. CDR3 nucleotide sequence: TGTGCCAGCAGCAAGGGTTCGGGTAATGCCTATGGCTACACCTTC. This translates into CASSKGSGNAYGYTF. Full variable domain (outside the CDR3, taken from reference TRBV7-2 and TRBJ1-2): GAGVSQSPSNKVTEKGKDVELRCDPISGHTALYWYRQSLGQGLEFLIYFQGNSAPDKSGLPSDRFSAERTGGSVSTLTIQRTQQEDSAVYLCASSKGSGNAYGYTFGSGTRLTVV.

The rearrangement uses TRBV4-1 and TRBJ1-3, with 8 bases fitting TRBD1. Germline lookup yields CDR1 MGHRA and CDR2 YSYEKL. The junction had 4 bases not matched to a gene; V was cut back by 1 base and J by 2 bases. The CDR3 spans 16 residues. CDR3 loop: CASSQGTGRTGNTIYF. In DNA, the CDR3 is TGCGCCAGCAGCCAAGGGACAGGGCGGACTGGAAACACCATATATTTT.

This clone was seen just once. This sequence joins TRBV13 and TRBJ1-1; possibly TRBD1 for D (5 bases). The CDR3 is 9 amino acids. V lost 11 bases, J lost 10 bases, and 11 bases lay in between. Per germline, CDR1 PRHDT and CDR2 FYEKMQ (reference sequence). The CDR3 loop is CAPRGVAFF. The CDR3 coding sequence is TGTGCCCCAAGGGGCGTAGCTTTCTTT. Based on the CDR3 plus reference TRBV13 and TRBJ1-1, the full variable domain is AAGVIQSPRHLIKEKRETATLKCYPIPRHDTVYWYQQGPGQDPQFLISFYEKMQSDKGSIPDRFSAQQFSDYHSELNMSSLELGDSALYFCAPRGVAFFGQGTRLTVV.

This chain connects TRBV30 to TRBJ2-4, with 8 bases aligning to TRBD2. V shed 1 base and J 3 bases; nucleotides not matched to a gene: 5. The CDR3 runs to 15 residues. Germline V gives CDR1 GTSNPN, CDR2 SVGIG (reference sequence). The CDR3 sequence is CAWSAGGKVKNIQYF. CDR3 in DNA: TGTGCCTGGAGTGCGGGGGGGAAGGTCAAAAACATTCAGTACTTC. The whole variable domain, remainder taken from reference TRBV30 and TRBJ2-4, is SQTIHQWPATLVQPVGSPLSLECTVEGTSNPNLYWYRQAAGRGLQLLFYSVGIGQISSEVPQNLSASRPQDRQFILSSKKLLLSDSGFYLCAWSAGGKVKNIQYFGAGTRLSVL.

The rearrangement links TRBV15 to TRBJ1-2; TRBD1 matches 7 bases. V trimming: 0 bases; J trimming: 3 bases; junction bases outside the gene matches: 4. There are 15 residues in the CDR3. CDR1 and CDR2 (germline): LNHNV, YYDKDF (reference sequence). The CDR3 here is CATSRERQGDYGYTF. CDR3 bases: TGTGCCACCAGCAGAGAAAGGCAGGGGGACTATGGCTACACCTTC.

V gene TRBV4-1 combines with J gene TRBJ2-1; D might be TRBD2 (5 bases). The CDR3 spans 17 residues. V gave up 0 bases and J gave up 0 bases, with 12 bases separating them. Germline values: CDR1 MGHRA, CDR2 YSYEKL. The CDR3 spells CASSQEFGGLSYNEQFF. CDR3 DNA sequence: TGCGCCAGCAGCCAAGAATTCGGCGGGCTCTCCTACAATGAGCAGTTCTTC.

The chain couples TRBV7-9 to TRBJ2-5, with D hard to call. The DNA end is a closer match to TRBJ2-7, so the J assignment may be wrong. The CDR3 sequence is 14 residues long. CDR1 and CDR2 from the germline V gene are SEHNR and FQNEAQ (reference sequence). CDR3 sequence reads: CASSLSYQPYEQYF. In DNA, the CDR3 is TGTGCCAGCAGCTTAAGTTATCAACCCTACGAGCAGTACTTC.

The rearrangement uses TRBV5-5 and TRBJ1-2, with D perhaps matching TRBD1 (6 bases). This CDR3 is built from 17 residues. The V gene's germline CDR1 is SGHKS and CDR2 YYEKEE (reference sequence). The V gene lost 2 bases and the J gene lost 8 bases, with 25 bases spanning the gap. The CDR3 nucleotides are TGTGCCAGCAGCTTTCGACAGGACCTGGGGAAGACTAGCGGCTACACCTTC. It codes for CASSFRQDLGKTSGYTF.